This T cell receptor beta chain appears in the sequencing data of a study of cytomegalovirus exposure and HLA in healthy donors. Findings of the study overall: Some V segments could not be told apart, so they were left out, TRBV6-2 and TRBV6-3 among them. Sequencing depth roughly uniform across donors was assumed in presence/absence analyses.

The CDR3 contains 22 residues. The V end was cut by 2 bases, the J end by 0 bases, with 26 bases between. Germline V CDR1 and CDR2: SGHVS, FNYEAQ. This clone was picked up one time. Its antigen is undetermined. PCR amplification relied on 60 Vbeta primers (plus 13 Jbeta primers). Method: immunoSEQ multiplex PCR; TCRdb's copy keeps in-frame clones and lacks some. The sample has about 150,000 clones; 73% are singletons. This sequence was found in a woman aged 18-29 years in good health and CMV-seronegative. Source material: PBMCs. The chain links TRBV7-6 to TRBJ2-6; D perhaps matches TRBD1 (5 bases). In DNA, the CDR3 is TGTGCCAGCAGCTTACGACAGACCCTTAAGGAAGGTTGGATCTCTGGGGCCAACGTCCTGACTTTC. Translation: CASSLRQTLKEGWISGANVLTF.